Listed below are T cell receptor beta chains from one sample, sequenced in a study of brain T cells in children with intractable seizures. Sequenced by immunoSEQ multiplex PCR; TCRdb stores in-frame clones only, minus some. The sample comprises 300,000 to 400,000 clones, 93% of which are singletons, and 5.7% rests with the top ten. Here the sequenced sample was peripheral blood, taken roughly 5 months after surgery. The receptors originated from a boy less than two years old with tuberous sclerosis and intractable seizures. Each CDR3 is given with its conserved first and last residue. Each record gives: V gene, D gene, J gene, clone size, CDR3 protein, CDR3 DNA. D genes are given only for firm matches. Rows may omit the clone size; those that give it use once, few, many or a size class.

>TRBV10-2|.|TRBJ1-6|.
CASSETTAGSPLHF
TGCGCCAGCAGTGAGACGACAGCCGGTTCACCCCTCCACTTT
>TRBV5-6|TRBD2|TRBJ2-1|.
CASSLGTSGINEQFF
TGTGCCAGCAGCTTAGGGACTAGCGGGATCAATGAGCAGTTCTTC
>TRBV15|TRBD1|TRBJ2-7|once
CATSSRDRGSPYEQYF
TGTGCCACCAGCTCCCGGGACAGGGGCTCACCCTACGAGCAGTACTTC
>TRBV6-6|.|TRBJ2-5|once
CASSYSIPRGQETQYF
TGTGCCAGCAGTTACTCGATACCCAGAGGCCAAGAGACCCAGTACTTC
>TRBV9|.|TRBJ1-3|.
CASSVGRMYSGNTIYF
TGTGCCAGCAGCGTCGGCAGGATGTACTCTGGAAACACCATATATTTT
>TRBV6-2/TRBV6-3|TRBD2|TRBJ2-5|.
CASSPLAFRLETQYF
TGTGCCAGCAGTCCACTAGCGTTTCGTTTGGAGACCCAGTACTTC
>TRBV18|TRBD1|TRBJ1-1|.
CASSPFSRDLTGGVSAFF
TGTGCCAGCTCACCTTTTAGCCGCGACCTGACAGGGGGGGTTTCGGCTTTCTTT
>TRBV13|.|TRBJ2-1|.
CASSLRLEVRNEQFF
TGTGCCAGCAGCTTAAGACTGGAAGTTCGCAATGAGCAGTTCTTC
>TRBV14|.|TRBJ2-7|.
CASSHTYVGFEQYF
TGTGCCAGCAGCCACACTTACGTAGGGTTTGAGCAGTACTTC
>TRBV3-1/TRBV3-2|.|TRBJ2-7|.
CASRAPSYEQYF
TGTGCCAGCCGGGCCCCCTCCTACGAGCAGTACTTC
>TRBV7-6|.|TRBJ2-3|.
CASSHTQETDTQYF
TGTGCCAGCAGCCATACGCAGGAGACAGATACGCAGTATTTT
>TRBV30|TRBD1|TRBJ2-7|.
CAWSTGESYEQYF
TGTGCCTGGAGTACAGGGGAGTCCTACGAGCAGTACTTC
>TRBV5-1|TRBD1|TRBJ2-3|once
CASSAGTGGTDTQYF
TGCGCCAGCAGCGCCGGGACAGGGGGAACAGATACGCAGTATTTT
>TRBV5-1|TRBD1|TRBJ1-1|.
CASSRGQGGTEAFF
TGCGCCAGCAGCAGGGGACAGGGCGGGACTGAAGCTTTCTTT
>TRBV11-2|.|TRBJ1-2|.
CASSFSAGMDGYTF
TGTGCCAGCAGCTTCTCAGCAGGGATGGATGGCTACACCTTC
>TRBV12-3/TRBV12-4|.|TRBJ2-1|.
CASSPMRNEQFF
TGTGCCAGCAGTCCAATGAGGAATGAGCAGTTCTTC
>TRBV19|.|TRBJ2-6|.
CASNPRGFDSGANVLTF
TGTGCCAGTAACCCAAGGGGCTTTGACTCTGGGGCCAACGTCCTGACTTTC
>TRBV11-2|.|TRBJ1-1|.
CASSLAATEAFF
TGTGCCAGCAGCTTAGCCGCCACTGAAGCTTTCTTT
>TRBV5-6|.|TRBJ2-7|.
CASSWASTSSYEQYF
TGTGCCAGCAGCTGGGCCTCGACAAGTTCCTACGAGCAGTACTTC
>TRBV23-1|.|TRBJ1-1|once
CASSQSNFPNTEAFF
TGCGCCAGCAGTCAATCCAATTTTCCGAACACTGAAGCTTTCTTT
>TRBV5-1|TRBD1|TRBJ1-6|.
CASSWTGGAPQPLHF
TGCGCCAGCAGCTGGACAGGGGGCGCCCCCCAACCCCTCCACTTT
>TRBV6-5|.|TRBJ1-1|.
CASSPPAGFSFF
TGTGCCAGCAGCCCCCCTGCTGGTTTTTCTTTCTTT
>TRBV6-4|.|TRBJ2-1|once
CASTTWGSFSYNEQFF
TGTGCCAGCACCACCTGGGGGTCATTTTCCTACAATGAGCAGTTCTTC
>TRBV6-5|.|TRBJ2-5|.
CASSYAGMETQYF
TGTGCCAGCAGTTATGCAGGGATGGAGACCCAGTACTTC
>TRBV18|.|TRBJ1-6|.
CASSRGGSYNSPLHF
TGTGCCAGCTCACGGGGGGGCTCCTATAATTCACCCCTCCACTTT
>TRBV5-4|.|TRBJ1-3|.
CASSLGNRGSGNTIYF
TGTGCCAGCAGCTTGGGAAATCGCGGGTCTGGAAACACCATATATTTT
>TRBV30|TRBD1|TRBJ1-2|.
CAWTGGYGYTF
TGTGCCTGGACAGGGGGCTATGGCTACACCTTC
>TRBV5-1|TRBD1|TRBJ1-3|.
CASSLDRGSGNTIYF
TGCGCCAGCAGCTTGGACAGGGGGTCTGGAAACACCATATATTTT
>TRBV6-5|.|TRBJ1-1|.
CASSFYRDTEAFF
TGTGCCAGCAGTTTCTACAGGGACACTGAAGCTTTCTTT
>TRBV18|.|TRBJ1-5|.
CASSSGGQEGRPQHF
TGTGCCAGCTCCTCCGGGGGGCAGGAGGGAAGGCCCCAGCATTTT
>TRBV5-4|.|TRBJ2-2|.
CASRGANTGELFF
TGTGCCAGCAGGGGAGCGAACACCGGGGAGCTGTTTTTT
>TRBV27|TRBD1|TRBJ1-2|.
CASSRDRAYGYTF
TGTGCCAGCAGCCGTGACAGGGCCTATGGCTACACCTTC
>TRBV19|TRBD2|TRBJ2-2|.
CASSWGLAGGAGELFF
TGTGCCAGTAGTTGGGGACTAGCGGGAGGTGCCGGGGAGCTGTTTTTT
>TRBV19|TRBD1|TRBJ2-1|.
CASKRLRQGAVNEQFF
TGTGCCAGTAAAAGGTTGAGACAGGGCGCAGTGAATGAGCAGTTCTTC
>TRBV3-1/TRBV3-2|TRBD2|TRBJ2-1|.
CASSHRSGRAWNEQFF
TGTGCCAGCAGCCACAGAAGCGGGAGGGCCTGGAATGAGCAGTTCTTC